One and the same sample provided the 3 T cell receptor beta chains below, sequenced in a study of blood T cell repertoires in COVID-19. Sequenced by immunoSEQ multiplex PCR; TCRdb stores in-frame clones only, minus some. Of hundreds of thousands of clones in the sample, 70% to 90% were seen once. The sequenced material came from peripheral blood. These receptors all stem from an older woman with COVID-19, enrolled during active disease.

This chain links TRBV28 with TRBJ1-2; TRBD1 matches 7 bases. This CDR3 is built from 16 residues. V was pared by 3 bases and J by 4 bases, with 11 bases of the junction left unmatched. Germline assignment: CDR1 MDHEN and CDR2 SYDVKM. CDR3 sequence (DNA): TGTGCCAGCAGTTTCCGGACAGGTCCGGTTAGCTATGGCTACACCTTC. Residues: CASSFRTGPVSYGYTF.

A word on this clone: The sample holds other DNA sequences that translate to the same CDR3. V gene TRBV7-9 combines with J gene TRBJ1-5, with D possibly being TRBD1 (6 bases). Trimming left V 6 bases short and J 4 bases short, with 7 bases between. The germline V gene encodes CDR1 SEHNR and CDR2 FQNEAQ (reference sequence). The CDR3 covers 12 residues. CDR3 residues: CASSTGNQPQHF. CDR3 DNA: TGTGCCAGCAGTACAGGGAATCAGCCCCAGCATTTT.

CDR3 amino acids: CASSKMDRDTEAFF. CDR3 coding DNA: TGTGCCAGCAGCAAGATGGACAGGGACACTGAAGCTTTCTTT. The chain recombines TRBV3-1 (or the pseudogene TRBV3-2) with TRBJ1-1, with TRBD1 identical over 8 bases. Looked up from germline, CDR1 is LGHDT and CDR2 is YNNKEL (reference sequence). J was trimmed by 3 bases and V by 5 bases; bases with no gene match: 5. The CDR3 spans 14 residues.